This T cell receptor beta chain was profiled in a study of CXCR3-negative and CXCR3-positive naive CD8 T cells (dated by TCRdb to the late 2010s). As for the study more broadly: In total, roughly 130 million TRB reads were obtained, corresponding to roughly 1.5 +/- 0.3 million reads per library. Diversity and physicochemical repertoire analyses were performed on approximately 10 donors pooled from two independent experiments. The TRBV-TRBJ cluster analysis covered naive subsets from roughly 5 donors and memory cells from 3 donors. The research as a whole found: Compared with CXCR3-negative naive cells, CXCR3-positive naive cells had TRB CDR3s with higher hydrophobicity (lower Kidera factor 4), lower energy, and higher strength and volume indices. Freshly isolated PBMCs were used for most assays because CXCR3 expression partially decreased after cryopreservation. Within the same donor, TRBV-TRBJ usage looked similar between naive CXCR3-negative and CXCR3-positive cells, but memory cells had distinct patterns. Comparably high repertoire diversity was found in both naive subsets, whereas much lower repertoire diversity was found in memory CD8+ T cells. Because surface CD5, which has been linked to self-reactivity in mice, was comparable between naive subsets, TCR interaction strength was also inferred from TRB CDR3 physicochemical properties.

Sequencer: NextSeq 550. The Human TCR Profiling Kit (MiLaboratory) was used to make UMI-labeled 5' RACE TRB cDNA libraries. cDNA synthesis used the entire amount of extracted RNA, and PCR amplification then used the entire amount of cDNA produced. The libraries were made side by side, with each library going through the same number of PCR cycles. The paper's data handling went like this. With a requirement of at least two reads per UMI, MIGEC and MiXCR extracted about 50,000 +/- 10,000 unique UMI-labeled TRB cDNA molecules per library. On average, approximately 40,000 +/- 10,000 functional in-frame TRB CDR3 nucleotide clonotypes lacking stop codons were found per library. Diversity metrics, including normalized Shannon-Wiener and Chao1, were computed in VDJtools after downsampling to 5000 UMI-labeled TRB molecules per sample. Clonotype-size-weighted physicochemical properties of the central five CDR3 residues (interaction energy, strength, volume and Kidera factor 4) were computed in VDJtools. The reads underwent TCRdb reprocessing, giving one record for each CDR3 protein sequence and no DNA. The V and J calls shown here were made by TCRdb, not taken from the authors' results. The sample table includes 7,500 to 8,500 distinct CDR3 sequences. The leading ten clones occupy just over 2% of the sample.

On this clonotype: The clone's antigen remains unknown.

For every CD8+ T cell subset, 300,000 cells were flow-sorted straight into RLT lysis buffer, and each subset was sorted in triplicate. Naive CD8+ T cells were defined stringently as CD45RO-CCR7+CD27+CD95- to exclude memory contaminants. Using standard density gradient centrifugation, peripheral blood mononuclear cells were isolated from buffy coats. Naive CXCR3-negative and CXCR3-positive CD8+ T cells were flow-sorted on a FACSAria III. Total RNA was extracted from sorted cells using an RNeasy Mini Kit. CDR1 and CDR2 are drawn from the germline V gene: SQVTM, ANQGSEA. The CDR3 has 15 amino acids, counting the end cysteine and phenylalanine. The DNA is not on file.

This chain joins TRBV29-1 to TRBJ2-1; TCRdb reports TRBD1, a call that lacks DNA to check it against. What was sequenced was naive CXCR3- CD8+ T cells from blood. The intended sense of this specimen's cell subset or site label: CD45RO-CCR7+CD27+CD95- naive CD8+ T cells lacking CXCR3 (TNR3-). The source of this sequence is a human donor in good health. Some clones in this sample may be carry-over from other donors' samples. The CDR3 amino acid sequence is: CSVEDGTSSYNEQFF.